These T cell receptor beta chains were read from a single sample in a study of T cell changes during pregnancy in multiple sclerosis. Method: immunoSEQ multiplex PCR; TCRdb's copy keeps in-frame clones and lacks some. The sample includes under 90,000 clones, approximately 95% of them seen just once. Source: peripheral blood, taken in the second trimester of pregnancy. The source is a female donor in good health, enrolled as a control in a pregnancy study. Both conserved end residues are trimmed from each CDR3. Each record gives: J gene, V gene, CDR3 protein.

j_call: TRBJ2-3; v_call: TRBV28; cdr3_aa: ASSNSGRGTDTQY
j_call: TRBJ1-1; v_call: TRBV7-9; cdr3_aa: ASSLVMNTEAF
j_call: TRBJ2-7; v_call: TRBV5-6; cdr3_aa: ASSVGGNEQY
j_call: TRBJ1-1; v_call: TRBV30; cdr3_aa: AWSYSYGTEAF
j_call: TRBJ2-3; v_call: TRBV2; cdr3_aa: ASRELARGDTQY
j_call: TRBJ2-3; v_call: TRBV28; cdr3_aa: ASSLVTEGADTQY
j_call: TRBJ2-5; v_call: TRBV28; cdr3_aa: ASSNRMVRGLQETQY
j_call: TRBJ1-5; v_call: TRBV6-5; cdr3_aa: ASSGGQGSNQPQH
j_call: TRBJ1-1; v_call: TRBV4-1; cdr3_aa: ASSHKGTGKDTEAF
j_call: TRBJ2-1; v_call: TRBV6-4; cdr3_aa: ASSGSGASYNEQF
j_call: TRBJ2-1; v_call: TRBV19; cdr3_aa: ASSPTGTISEQF